These 13 T cell receptor beta chains were all obtained from the same sample, sequenced in a study of ipilimumab plus nivolumab after autologous stem cell transplantation. Measured with immunoSEQ multiplex PCR; TCRdb has only the in-frame clones, and not every one. The repertoire includes approximately 84,000 clones, about 83% of them detected once, and 2.2% sits in the top ten. This material consisted of PBMCs, taken in a trial of ipilimumab plus nivolumab as post-transplant consolidation. These receptors came from a male donor with diffuse large B-cell lymphoma.

This rearrangement joins TRBV6-6 to TRBJ2-3, with TRBD2 as a possible D gene (5 bases). Germline CDR1 and CDR2: MNHNY and SVGAGI (reference sequence). The ends were cut back, 0 bases at V and 4 bases at J, with 11 bases in the middle. This CDR3 comprises 15 residues. The CDR3 DNA reads TGTGCCAGCAGTTACTCTTCGGGGTTGTCAGATACGCAGTATTTT. It is translated as CASSYSSGLSDTQYF.

This clone was counted between two and nine times. This CDR3 reads CASCRLGVTYNEQFF. The CDR3 coding sequence is TGTGCCAGCTGCCGACTCGGTGTTACGTACAATGAGCAGTTCTTC. The chain links TRBV28 to TRBJ2-1; D not resolved. This CDR3 has 15 residues. Per the germline V gene, CDR1 is MDHEN and CDR2 is SYDVKM. The V and J ends lost 8 bases and 4 bases respectively, with 18 bases between them. Looking up the rest from reference TRBV28 and TRBJ2-1 gives the full variable domain: DVKVTQSSRYLVKRTGEKVFLECVQDMDHENMFWYRQDPGLGLRLIYFSYDVKMKEKGDIPEGYSVSREKKERFSLILESASTNQTSMYLCASCRLGVTYNEQFFGPGTRLTVL.

J is TRBJ2-1 and V is TRBV11-2; no clear D gene. V lost 5 bases, J lost 5 bases, and 16 bases lay in between. CDR1 is SGHAT, CDR2 FQNNGV, per germline. The CDR3 covers 15 residues. The CDR3 loop is CASSRSLYGHNEQFF. CDR3 nucleotides: TGTGCCAGCAGCCGCTCCCTCTATGGGCACAATGAGCAGTTCTTC.

J is TRBJ1-3 and V is TRBV11-2; D is unresolved. V lost 1 base to trimming and J lost 0 bases, with 10 bases between them. Germline V gene sequence: CDR1 SGHAT, CDR2 FQNNGV. The CDR3 totals 16 residues. The CDR3 coding sequence is TGTGCCAGCAGCTTAGTTGGCCCGACCTCTGGAAACACCATATATTTT. The encoded protein is CASSLVGPTSGNTIYF.

The V call is TRBV19, the J call TRBJ2-7; tentatively, D is TRBD2 (5 bases). There are 12 residues in the CDR3. The V gene lost 5 bases and the J gene lost 9 bases, with 14 bases spanning the gap. The germline V gene encodes CDR1 LNHDA and CDR2 SQIVND (reference sequence). CDR3 in DNA: TGTGCCAGTAGTGGGCGAGGGCGTGGGCAGTACTTC. Translation: CASSGRGRGQYF.

This clone showed up just a few times. The gene calls are TRBV5-1 and TRBJ1-3; the D is unclear. Trimming removed 3 bases from V and 4 bases from J, with 11 bases in between. Germline lookup yields CDR1 SGHRS and CDR2 YFSETQ. The CDR3 is 14 residues long. CDR3 sequence (DNA): TGCGCCAGCAGCTCGGTCGACGGAGGAAACACCATATATTTT. Its translation: CASSSVDGGNTIYF.

This clone was observed a few times. This sequence joins TRBV2 and TRBJ1-5; 9 bases are shared with TRBD1. V shed 8 bases and J 5 bases; nucleotides not matched to a gene: 7. Germline V lookup: CDR1 SNHLY, CDR2 FYNNEI. The length of the CDR3 is 14 residues. CDR3 protein: CASGVRQGDQPQHF. DNA for the CDR3: TGTGCCAGCGGCGTGAGACAGGGGGATCAGCCCCAGCATTTT. Full variable domain (outside the CDR3, taken from reference TRBV2 and TRBJ1-5): EPEVTQTPSHQVTQMGQEVILRCVPISNHLYFYWYRQILGQKVEFLVSFYNNEISEKSEIFDDQFSVERPDGSNFTLKIRSTKLEDSAMYFCASGVRQGDQPQHFGDGTRLSIL.

J is TRBJ2-1 and V is TRBV2, with D perhaps matching TRBD1 or TRBD2 (5 bases each). V lost 5 bases and J lost 4, with 15 bases in between. CDR1 is SNHLY, CDR2 FYNNEI, per germline. The CDR3 is made up of 15 amino acids. The CDR3 protein is CASSTRGAGYNEQFF. In DNA, the CDR3 is TGTGCCAGCAGTACCCGAGGGGCCGGATACAATGAGCAGTTCTTC.

This rearrangement joins TRBV7-2 to TRBJ2-1; D is ambiguous. This CDR3 is built from 13 residues. V shed 0 bases and J shed 9 bases, with 9 bases lying between them. Germline lookup yields CDR1 SGHTA and CDR2 FQGNSA. CDR3 in DNA: TGTGCCAGCAGCTTAGCCCCCACCGCTGAGCAGTTCTTC. It yields the protein CASSLAPTAEQFF.

This clone was seen only once. The chain has TRBV6-1 and TRBJ2-7, with D unresolved. CDR3 length: 12 residues. Germline loops: CDR1 MNHNS, CDR2 SASEGT. Trimming stripped 5 bases from V and 6 bases from J, with 11 bases between. CDR3 amino acids: CASSSYWGEQYF. Here the CDR3 DNA reads TGTGCCAGCAGTTCCTACTGGGGCGAGCAGTACTTC.

The rearrangement links TRBV10-1 to TRBJ2-1; D remains unclear. Germline CDR1 and CDR2: WNHNN and SYGVQD (reference sequence). The CDR3 runs to 13 residues. Trimming removed 3 bases from V and 8 bases from J, with 11 bases in between. CDR3 DNA: TGCGCCAGCAGTGAACATACGGACGATGAGCAGTTCTTC. It specifies CASSEHTDDEQFF.

The gene calls are TRBV5-5 and TRBJ2-7, with a tentative D call TRBD1 (6 bases). This CDR3 region has 16 residues. Per the germline V gene, CDR1 is SGHKS and CDR2 is YYEKEE (reference sequence). V shed 4 bases and J shed 0 bases, with 17 bases lying between them. CDR3: CASSTITGPYSYEQYF. CDR3 DNA sequence: TGTGCCAGCAGCACGATAACAGGGCCTTACTCCTACGAGCAGTACTTC. Supplemented by reference TRBV5-5 and TRBJ2-7, the full variable domain reads DAGVTQSPTHLIKTRGQQVTLRCSPISGHKSVSWYQQVLGQGPQFIFQYYEKEERGRGNFPDRFSARQFPNYSSELNVNALLLGDSALYLCASSTITGPYSYEQYFGPGTRLTVT.

This clone was counted a few times. V and J are TRBV5-4 and TRBJ2-3; TRBD2 matches at 8 bases. Per the germline V gene, CDR1 is SGHNT and CDR2 is YYREEE (reference sequence). V lost 4 bases and J lost 5; bases outside the gene matches: 12. This CDR3 is 16 amino acids long. CDR3 residues: CASSRRAGAQVDTQYF. The CDR3 nucleotides are TGTGCCAGCAGCCGACGAGCGGGGGCCCAGGTAGATACGCAGTATTTT.